This TCR beta chain was sequenced in a study of cytomegalovirus exposure and HLA in healthy donors (dated by TCRdb to the late 2010s). With regard to the full study: According to a later analysis, the roughly 130 validation repertoires were produced on the same platform as the roughly 600 repertoires of the first cohort. The study aimed to test whether signatures of past pathogen exposure could be identified by cataloging public T cell receptors. A separate validation cohort of more than 100 different subjects was used in addition to the roughly 670-subject first cohort. To predict cytomegalovirus infection status, the study brought together high-throughput TCR immunosequencing, statistical association of individual TCRs with disease status, and machine learning.

The donors were included in the validation cohort of 90 to 150 subjects, a group kept apart from the approximately 700-subject first cohort. For this clone: Its binding antigen is unknown. Nothing much larger sits one base from this clone, and base qualities are not available.

To prepare the library, the immunoSEQ multiplex PCR assay was applied. Per the authors' processing: A statistical classification framework was built for diagnosing cytomegalovirus status from the catalog of TCR beta chain sequences. This is the immuneACCESS table as TCRdb keeps it, with only in-frame sequences that have V and J called. A part of the clones is gone; compared with another copy, unresolved V genes explain less than half, and the rest is unexplained. V and J calls and clone size follow that table, whereas D and trimming were derived from the DNA. The sample yields 150,000 to 200,000 clones; 95% to 97% were counted once. The top ten clones comprise 0.8% to 0.95% of the sample. Broader findings and caveats from the paper: In vitro tests confirmed that three of the cytomegalovirus-associated TCR beta chains recognize cytomegalovirus antigens. The classifier was reported to diagnose cytomegalovirus status with high specificity and sensitivity in both the original and validation cohorts. All 110 or so repertoires were used to score co-occurrence in the validation cohort in a later analysis, because that analysis had no HLA typing for the cohort. The authors suggested that the approach could potentially be extended to other disease states and immunological phenotypes. While some public TCRs were present in many individuals, most TCR sequences turned up only very rarely across donors. A total of 150 to 200 TCR beta chains were listed by the study as associated with cytomegalovirus. A later analysis found that TCRs clustered in the first cohort also tended to co-occur in the 100 to 150 validation repertoires, with more than 90% of cluster scores above 0.

V is clipped by 3 bases and J by 3 bases, and the sequence between their germline boundaries is 11 bases long. For CDR1 and CDR2, the germline V gene lists KGHSH and LQKENI. The CDR3 spans 14 residues, from the cysteine through the phenylalanine. The DNA shown is the 42-base CDR3, in frame from base 1. Sequencing used PBMCs. This sequence uses TRBV18 and TRBJ1-1, with TRBD1 perhaps the D gene, on 5 matching bases. The sequence was collected from a woman aged 18-29 years in good health and CMV-seronegative. The DNA is as follows: TGTGCCAGCTCACCGACCAGCAGGGACACTGAAGCTTTCTTT. It specifies CASSPTSRDTEAFF.